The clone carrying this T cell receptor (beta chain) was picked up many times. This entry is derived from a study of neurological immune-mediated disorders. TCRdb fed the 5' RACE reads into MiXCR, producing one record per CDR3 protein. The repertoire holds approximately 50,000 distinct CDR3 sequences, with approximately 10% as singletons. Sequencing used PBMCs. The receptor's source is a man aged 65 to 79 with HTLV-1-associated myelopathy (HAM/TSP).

The CDR3 loop reads CASSQDPGGPSREQYF. The CDR3 nucleotides read TGCGCCAGCAGCCAAGATCCTGGGGGGCCGTCCCGCGAGCAGTACTTC. The chain employs TRBV4-1 and TRBJ2-7; either TRBD1 or TRBD2 may supply D (6 bases each). The CDR3 is 16 amino acids. Between the trimmed V and J ends, which lost 0 bases and 6 bases, there was a span of 18 bases. Looked up from germline, CDR1 is MGHRA and CDR2 is YSYEKL.